This T cell receptor (beta chain) comes out of a study of shared clonotypes between healthy human individuals. Points on this clone: Other DNA sequences of this sample code for an identical CDR3.

Naive CD8 cells comprised CD45RO-negative, CCR7-positively selected cells, excluding terminally differentiated effector memory CD45RA+ cells. Germline loops: CDR1 MGHRA, CDR2 YSYEKL. CDR3 length equals 12 residues. The ends were cut back, 2 bases at V and 5 bases at J, with 5 bases in the middle. Repertoires were generated with immunoSEQ multiplex PCR, while TCRdb's copy carries only in-frame clones and drops some. In the table there are hundreds of thousands of clones, approximately 95% of which are singletons. Material for sequencing was naive CD8+ T cells sorted from blood. The source of this sequence is a woman aged 25 to 45 in good health. This chain connects TRBV4-1 to TRBJ2-3; unclear D gene. DNA of the CDR3: TGCGCCAGCAGCCAACCTCTAGATACGCAGTATTTT. Its protein product is CASSQPLDTQYF.